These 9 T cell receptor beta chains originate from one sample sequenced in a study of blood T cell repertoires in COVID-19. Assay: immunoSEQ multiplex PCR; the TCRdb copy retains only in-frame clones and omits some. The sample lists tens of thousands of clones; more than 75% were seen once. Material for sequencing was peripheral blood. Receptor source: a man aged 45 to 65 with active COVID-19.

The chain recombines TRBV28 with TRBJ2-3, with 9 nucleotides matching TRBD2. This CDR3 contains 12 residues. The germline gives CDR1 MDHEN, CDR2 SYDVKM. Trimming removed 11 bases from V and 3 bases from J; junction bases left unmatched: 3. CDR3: CASREGTDTQYF. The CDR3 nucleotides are TGTGCCTCGCGGGAGGGGACAGATACGCAGTATTTT.

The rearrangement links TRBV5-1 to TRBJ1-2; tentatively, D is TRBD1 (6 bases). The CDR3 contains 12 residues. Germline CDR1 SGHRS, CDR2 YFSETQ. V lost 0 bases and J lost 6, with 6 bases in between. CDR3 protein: CASSLGTDGYTF. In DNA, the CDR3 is TGCGCCAGCAGCTTGGGGACAGATGGCTACACCTTC.

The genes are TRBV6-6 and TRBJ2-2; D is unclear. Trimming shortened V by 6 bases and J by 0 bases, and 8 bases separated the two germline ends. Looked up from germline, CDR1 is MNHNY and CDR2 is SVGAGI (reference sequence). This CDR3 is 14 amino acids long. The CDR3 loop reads CASRPTSNTGELFF. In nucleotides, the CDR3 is TGTGCCAGCAGACCGACATCGAACACCGGGGAGCTGTTTTTT.

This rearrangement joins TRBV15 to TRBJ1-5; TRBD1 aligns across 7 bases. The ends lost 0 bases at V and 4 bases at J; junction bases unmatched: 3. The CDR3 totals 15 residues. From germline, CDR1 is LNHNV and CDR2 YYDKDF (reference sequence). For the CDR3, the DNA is TGTGCCACCAGCAGAGAGGGCAGGGGGAATCAGCCCCAGCATTTT. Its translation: CATSREGRGNQPQHF.

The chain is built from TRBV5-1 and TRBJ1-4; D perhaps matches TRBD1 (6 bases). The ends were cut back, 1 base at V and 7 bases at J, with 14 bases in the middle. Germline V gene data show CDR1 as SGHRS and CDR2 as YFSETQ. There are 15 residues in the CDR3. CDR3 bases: TGCGCCAGCAGCTTGTATCCCAGGGGCCGTGAAAAACTGTTTTTT. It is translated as CASSLYPRGREKLFF.

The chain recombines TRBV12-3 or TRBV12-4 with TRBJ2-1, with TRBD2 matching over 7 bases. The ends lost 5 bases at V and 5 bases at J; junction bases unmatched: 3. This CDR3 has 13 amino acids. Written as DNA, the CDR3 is TGTGCCAGCAGTACCGGGACTAACAATGAGCAGTTCTTC. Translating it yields CASSTGTNNEQFF.

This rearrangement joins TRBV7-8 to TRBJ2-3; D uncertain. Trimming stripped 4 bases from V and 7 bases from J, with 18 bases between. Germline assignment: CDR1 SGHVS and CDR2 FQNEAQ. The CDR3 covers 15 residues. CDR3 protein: CASSSRSNSVHTQYF. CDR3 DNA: TGTGCCAGCAGCTCCCGCTCCAACTCCGTCCATACGCAGTATTTT.

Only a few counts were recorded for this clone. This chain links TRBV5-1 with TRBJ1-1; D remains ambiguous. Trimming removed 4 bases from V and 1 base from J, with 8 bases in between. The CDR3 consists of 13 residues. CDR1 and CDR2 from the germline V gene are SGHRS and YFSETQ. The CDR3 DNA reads TGCGCCAGCAGCCAGACACAGAACACTGAAGCTTTCTTT. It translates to CASSQTQNTEAFF. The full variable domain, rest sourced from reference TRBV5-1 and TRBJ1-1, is KAGVTQTPRYLIKTRGQQVTLSCSPISGHRSVSWYQQTPGQGLQFLFEYFSETQRNKGNFPGRFSGRQFSNSRSEMNVSTLELGDSALYLCASSQTQNTEAFFGQGTRLTVV.

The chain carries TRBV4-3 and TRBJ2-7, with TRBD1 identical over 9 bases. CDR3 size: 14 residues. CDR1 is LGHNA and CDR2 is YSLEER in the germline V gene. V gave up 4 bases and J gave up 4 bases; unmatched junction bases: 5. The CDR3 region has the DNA TGCGCCAGCAGCCGGACAGGGGAGGCATACGAGCAGTACTTC. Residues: CASSRTGEAYEQYF.